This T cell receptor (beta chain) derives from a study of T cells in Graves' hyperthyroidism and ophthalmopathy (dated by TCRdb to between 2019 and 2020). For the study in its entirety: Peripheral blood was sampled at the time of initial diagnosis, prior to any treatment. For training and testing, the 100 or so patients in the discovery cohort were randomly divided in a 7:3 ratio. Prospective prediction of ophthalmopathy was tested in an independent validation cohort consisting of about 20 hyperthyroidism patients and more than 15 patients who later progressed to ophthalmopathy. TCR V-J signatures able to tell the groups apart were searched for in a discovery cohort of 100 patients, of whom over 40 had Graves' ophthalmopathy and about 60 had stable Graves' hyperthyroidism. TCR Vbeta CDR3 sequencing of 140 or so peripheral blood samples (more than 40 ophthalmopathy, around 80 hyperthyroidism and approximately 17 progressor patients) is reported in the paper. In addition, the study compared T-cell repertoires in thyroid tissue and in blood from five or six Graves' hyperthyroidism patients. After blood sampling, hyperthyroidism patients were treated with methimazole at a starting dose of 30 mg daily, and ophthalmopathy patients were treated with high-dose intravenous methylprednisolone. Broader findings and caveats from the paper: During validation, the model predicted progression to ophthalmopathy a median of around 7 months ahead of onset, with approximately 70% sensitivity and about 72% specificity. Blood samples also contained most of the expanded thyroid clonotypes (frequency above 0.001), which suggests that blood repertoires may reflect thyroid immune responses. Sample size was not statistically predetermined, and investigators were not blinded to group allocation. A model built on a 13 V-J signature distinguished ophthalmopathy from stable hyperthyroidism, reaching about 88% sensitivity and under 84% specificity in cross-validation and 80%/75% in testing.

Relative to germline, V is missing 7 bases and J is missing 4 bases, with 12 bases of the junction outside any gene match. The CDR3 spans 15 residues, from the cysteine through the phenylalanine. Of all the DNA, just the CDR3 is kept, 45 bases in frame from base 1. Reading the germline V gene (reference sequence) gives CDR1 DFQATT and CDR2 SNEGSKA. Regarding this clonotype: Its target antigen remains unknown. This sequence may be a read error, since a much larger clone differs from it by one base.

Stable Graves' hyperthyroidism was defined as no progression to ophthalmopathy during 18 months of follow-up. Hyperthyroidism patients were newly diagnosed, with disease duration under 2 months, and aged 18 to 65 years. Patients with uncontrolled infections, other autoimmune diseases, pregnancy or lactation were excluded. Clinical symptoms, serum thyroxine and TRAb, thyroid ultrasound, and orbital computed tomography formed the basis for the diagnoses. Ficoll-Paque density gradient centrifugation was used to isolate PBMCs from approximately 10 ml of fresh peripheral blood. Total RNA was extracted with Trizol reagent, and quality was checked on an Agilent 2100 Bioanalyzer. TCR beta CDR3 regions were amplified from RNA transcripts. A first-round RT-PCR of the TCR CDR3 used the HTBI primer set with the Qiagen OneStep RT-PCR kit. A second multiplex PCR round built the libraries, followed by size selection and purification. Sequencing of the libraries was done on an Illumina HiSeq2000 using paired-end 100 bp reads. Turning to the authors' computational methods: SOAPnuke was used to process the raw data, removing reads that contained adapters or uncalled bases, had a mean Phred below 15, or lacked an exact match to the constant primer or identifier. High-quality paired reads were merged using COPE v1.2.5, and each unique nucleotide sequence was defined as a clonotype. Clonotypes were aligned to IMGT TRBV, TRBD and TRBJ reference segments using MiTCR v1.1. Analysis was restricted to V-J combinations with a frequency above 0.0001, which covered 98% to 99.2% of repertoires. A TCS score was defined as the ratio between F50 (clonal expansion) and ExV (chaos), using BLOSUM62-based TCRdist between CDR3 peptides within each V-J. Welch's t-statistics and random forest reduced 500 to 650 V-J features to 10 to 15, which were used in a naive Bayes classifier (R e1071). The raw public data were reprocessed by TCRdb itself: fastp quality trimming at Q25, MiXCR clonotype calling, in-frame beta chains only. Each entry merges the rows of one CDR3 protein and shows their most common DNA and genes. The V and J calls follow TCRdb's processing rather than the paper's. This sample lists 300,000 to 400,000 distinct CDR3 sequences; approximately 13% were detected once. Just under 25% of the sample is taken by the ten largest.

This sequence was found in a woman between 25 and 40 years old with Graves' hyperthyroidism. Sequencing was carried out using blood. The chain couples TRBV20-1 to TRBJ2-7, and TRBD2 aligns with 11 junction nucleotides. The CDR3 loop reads CSVHSRTSGRYEQYF. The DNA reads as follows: TGCAGTGTTCACAGTAGAACTAGCGGGAGATACGAGCAGTACTTC.